This T cell receptor (beta chain) was recovered during a study of regulatory T cells in long-lasting Graves disease. Time point indicated: newly diagnosed GD, antithyroid drugs for less than 3 months. The TCR library was made from RNA that had been extracted from PBMCs in TRIzol. This clonotype was picked up many times. The antigen remains undetermined. Whole-study results and caveats: It is possible that accuracy was reduced by the small size of the sample.

HTBI primers from iRepertoire and Arm-PCR of CDR3 regions yielded the TCR beta libraries. TCRdb re-called the multiplex PCR reads with MiXCR, one entry per CDR3 protein. The sample has roughly 430,000 distinct CDR3 sequences; over 15% are singletons. The same data also went into a second study, on T cells in Graves' hyperthyroidism and ophthalmopathy. As that study records: Uncontrolled infections, other autoimmune diseases, pregnancy or lactation led to exclusion of patients. Diagnostic decisions used clinical symptoms, serum thyroxine and TRAb, thyroid ultrasound and orbital computed tomography. The majority of expanded thyroid clonotypes above 0.001 also appeared in blood.

Sequencing was performed on peripheral blood mononuclear cells (PBMCs), taken at new diagnosis, from a patient treated with antithyroid drugs. This sequence was found in a woman aged 25 to 45 with Graves disease.

The CDR3 DNA reads as TGTGCCAGCAGTTCCCTTTCACTAGCGGTCCGAAGGGAGCAGTACTTC. It yields the protein CASSSLSLAVRREQYF. This chain links TRBV28 with TRBJ2-7; 8 bases line up with TRBD2. V was clipped by 4 bases and J by 7 bases; unmatched bases: 15. Per germline, CDR1 MDHEN and CDR2 SYDVKM. The CDR3 sequence is 16 residues long. The full variable domain, its missing parts supplied by reference TRBV28 and TRBJ2-7, is DVKVTQSSRYLVKRTGEKVFLECVQDMDHENMFWYRQDPGLGLRLIYFSYDVKMKEKGDIPEGYSVSREKKERFSLILESASTNQTSMYLCASSSLSLAVRREQYFGPGTRLTVT.